Listed below are T cell receptor beta chains from one sample, sequenced in a study of CXCR3-negative and CXCR3-positive naive CD8 T cells. TCRdb re-called the 5' RACE reads and catalogs CDR3 proteins one per entry, DNA excluded. The sample includes 20,000 to 30,000 distinct CDR3 sequences. Sequences were obtained from naive CXCR3- CD8+ T cells from blood. The source is a human donor in good health. Some clones in this sample may be carry-over from other donors' samples. The CDR3 runs from the conserved cysteine through the conserved F or W.

len	v_gene	j_gene	CDR3aa
11	TRBV29-1	TRBJ1-2	CSLRTAYGYTF
13	TRBV7-9	TRBJ2-7	CASGTGISYEQYF
12	TRBV10-3	TRBJ2-7	CAIRTGSYEQYF
14	TRBV27	TRBJ2-3	CASARGAGTDTQYF
13	TRBV29-1	TRBJ1-1	CSVDFQPNTEAFF
15	TRBV5-1	TRBJ2-1	CASTEGGSLYNEQFF
13	TRBV27	TRBJ2-2	CASSRGGAGELFF
15	TRBV28	TRBJ1-5	CASSPRTGSNQPQHF
16	TRBV15	TRBJ2-5	CATSSPLVAAQETQYF
13	TRBV29-1	TRBJ2-2	CSVVQGGAGELFF
15	TRBV12-3/TRBV12-4	TRBJ2-3	CASRPSGTAGDTQYF
14	TRBV6-5	TRBJ2-7	CASRVDTLSYEQYF
12	TRBV29-1	TRBJ2-7	CSVMGGAYEQYF
15	TRBV23-1	TRBJ2-7	CASSQLVRRGREQYF